Given below is one TCR beta chain in context. 60 Vbeta and 13 Jbeta primers were used in PCR. Using immunoSEQ multiplex PCR, the repertoire was profiled, and TCRdb retains in-frame clones only, with some absent. The sample contains tens of thousands of clones, 55% to 75% of which appear only once. This sample stems from a study of cytomegalovirus exposure and HLA in healthy donors. Trimming cost V 0 bases and J 3 bases; bases outside gene matches: 4. Germline CDR1 reads SEHNR; CDR2 reads FQNEAQ (reference sequence). The CDR3 sequence is 17 residues long. J is TRBJ2-7 and V is TRBV7-9, with 14 bases matching TRBD2. This sequence originates from a man aged 35-49 years in good health and CMV-seropositive. Sequencing was done on a sample of PBMCs. The CDR3 DNA reads as TGTGCCAGCAGCTTAGCCCCGGGACTAGCGGGGGACTACGAGCAGTACTTC. It translates to CASSLAPGLAGDYEQYF.